The 22 T cell receptor beta chains below all came from one sample that was sequenced in a study of T cell responses to AZD1222 COVID-19 vaccine. The table came from immunoSEQ multiplex PCR; TCRdb's copy has only in-frame clones and leaves some out. Found here are around 130,000 clones, over 75% of them singletons; the top ten hold under 3.5%. This specimen was peripheral blood, taken on day 0 of AZD1222 vaccination. These receptors all stem from an adult in good health.

The V call is TRBV6-5, the J call TRBJ2-7; perhaps D is TRBD1 or TRBD2 (5 bases each). The length of the CDR3 is 13 residues. The germline V gene encodes CDR1 MNHEY and CDR2 SVGAGI. V dropped 0 bases and J dropped 4 bases, with 7 bases sitting between them. CDR3 in DNA: TGTGCCAGCAGTTACTCGAGGGGATACGAGCAGTACTTC. It codes for CASSYSRGYEQYF.

The V call is TRBV25-1, the J call TRBJ1-4; D is possibly TRBD1 (6 bases). CDR3 length equals 15 residues. Looked up from germline, CDR1 is MGHDK and CDR2 is SYGVNS. V lost 3 bases, J lost 1 base, and 9 bases lay in between. CDR3 residues: CASSDPRGTNEKLFF. As DNA, the CDR3 is TGTGCCAGCAGTGACCCCAGGGGAACTAATGAAAAACTGTTTTTT.

The rearrangement uses TRBV5-4 and TRBJ2-5; D is possibly TRBD1 (6 bases). In germline, CDR1 is SGHNT, CDR2 YYREEE (reference sequence). This CDR3 comprises 14 residues. V was cut by 4 bases and J by 0 bases, with 10 bases left in between. The CDR3 reads CASSLRDNQETQYF. The CDR3 DNA sequence: TGTGCCAGCAGCCTACGGGACAACCAAGAGACCCAGTACTTC.

The gene calls are TRBV7-8 and TRBJ2-2; D gene uncertain. V lost 4 bases to trimming and J lost 5 bases, with 8 bases between them. CDR3 size: 13 residues. Germline V gene lookup returns CDR1 SGHVS and CDR2 FQNEAQ. The chain's CDR3 is CASSWLVTGELFF. In DNA form, the CDR3 reads TGTGCCAGCAGCTGGCTAGTTACCGGGGAGCTGTTTTTT. The complete variable domain, with remaining parts taken from reference TRBV7-8 and TRBJ2-2, reads GAGVSQSPRYKVAKRGQDVALRCDPISGHVSLFWYQQALGQGPEFLTYFQNEAQLDKSGLPSDRFFAERPEGSVSTLKIQRTQQEDSAVYLCASSWLVTGELFFGEGSRLTVL.

The chain combines TRBV4-2 with TRBJ2-7; 9 bases are shared with TRBD1. CDR1 is LGHNA and CDR2 is YNFKEQ in the germline V gene. With V trimmed by 5 bases and J by 3 bases, 5 bases remained unmatched. The CDR3 is 14 residues long. The CDR3: CASSRDRAGYEQYF. The CDR3 coding sequence is TGTGCCAGCAGCAGGGACAGGGCTGGCTACGAGCAGTACTTC.

The chain carries TRBV2 and TRBJ1-5; TRBD1 aligns across 9 bases. CDR3 size: 16 residues. Trimming at V came to 2 bases and at J to 5 bases, leaving 7 bases not matched to a gene. Germline V gives CDR1 SNHLY, CDR2 FYNNEI. CDR3 region: CASSEIRGQGYQPQHF. The CDR3 DNA reads as TGTGCCAGCAGTGAAATTCGGGGACAGGGCTATCAGCCCCAGCATTTT. The whole variable domain, filled in from reference TRBV2 and TRBJ1-5, reads EPEVTQTPSHQVTQMGQEVILRCVPISNHLYFYWYRQILGQKVEFLVSFYNNEISEKSEIFDDQFSVERPDGSNFTLKIRSTKLEDSAMYFCASSEIRGQGYQPQHFGDGTRLSIL.

The chain links TRBV24-1 to TRBJ2-1; tentative D call: TRBD1 (5 bases). The CDR3 covers 12 residues. Looked up from germline, CDR1 is KGHDR and CDR2 is SFDVKD. The V end lost 6 bases, the J end lost 8 bases, and 10 bases lay between the germline ends. The CDR3 protein is CATSPGFHEQFF. Here the CDR3 DNA reads TGTGCCACCAGTCCAGGGTTCCATGAGCAGTTCTTC.

V gene TRBV20-1 combines with J gene TRBJ1-1; D gene uncertain. Trimming took 3 bases from V and 3 from J, leaving 5 bases between them. The CDR3 spans 11 residues. CDR1 and CDR2 (germline): DFQATT, SNEGSKA (reference sequence). CDR3 nucleotide sequence: TGCAGTGCTAGCCAGTACACTGAAGCTTTCTTT. The encoded protein is CSASQYTEAFF.

This rearrangement joins TRBV10-3 to TRBJ1-2, with D uncertain. CDR3 length equals 14 residues. The ends were cut back, 8 bases at V and 0 bases at J, with 13 bases in the middle. The germline CDR1 and CDR2 sequences are ENHRY and SYGVKD. This chain's CDR3 is CAIAAVSSNYGYTF. For the CDR3, the DNA is TGTGCCATCGCGGCGGTCAGTTCTAACTATGGCTACACCTTC.

V and J are TRBV2 and TRBJ1-2, with 7 bases that match TRBD1. V trimming: 6 bases; J trimming: 4 bases; junction bases outside the gene matches: 8. CDR1 is SNHLY, CDR2 FYNNEI, per germline. The CDR3 loop spans 14 amino acids. Written as DNA, the CDR3 is TGTGCCAGCAGGGAAAGACAGGGAGGCTATGGCTACACCTTC. Its translation: CASRERQGGYGYTF. Full variable domain (rest looked up from reference TRBV2 and TRBJ1-2): EPEVTQTPSHQVTQMGQEVILRCVPISNHLYFYWYRQILGQKVEFLVSFYNNEISEKSEIFDDQFSVERPDGSNFTLKIRSTKLEDSAMYFCASRERQGGYGYTFGSGTRLTVV.

This chain links TRBV10-3 with TRBJ2-1; tentatively, D is TRBD2 (6 bases). The CDR3 consists of 16 residues. Germline V lookup: CDR1 ENHRY, CDR2 SYGVKD. Trimming shortened V by 8 bases and J by 0 bases, and 17 bases separated the two germline ends. CDR3 residues: CAISERTNPSYNEQFF. The CDR3 coding sequence is TGTGCCATCTCTGAACGGACTAACCCCTCCTACAATGAGCAGTTCTTC.

The chain uses TRBV6-5 and TRBJ1-2, with no clear D. Germline V gene sequence: CDR1 MNHEY, CDR2 SVGAGI. V dropped 0 bases and J dropped 6 bases, with 11 bases sitting between them. The CDR3 sequence is 14 residues long. DNA for the CDR3: TGTGCCAGCAGTTACTCGCAGTTCAGTCATGGCTACACCTTC. Residues: CASSYSQFSHGYTF.

The rearrangement links TRBV5-1 to TRBJ2-1, with D unclear. Germline V gene lookup returns CDR1 SGHRS and CDR2 YFSETQ. The CDR3 is made up of 15 amino acids. V was shortened by 1 base and J by 4 bases, with 12 bases between the two germline ends. The CDR3 here is CASSLTFTGYNEQFF. The CDR3 DNA is TGCGCCAGCAGCTTGACCTTCACTGGTTACAATGAGCAGTTCTTC.

The gene calls are TRBV5-1 and TRBJ2-5, with TRBD1 identical over 8 bases. The CDR3 loop spans 15 amino acids. Germline CDR1 is SGHRS and CDR2 is YFSETQ. Unmatched junction bases numbered 8, after V lost 4 bases and J lost 3 bases. Here the CDR3 DNA reads TGCGCCAGCAGCCATGGACAGGGATTGGAAGAGACCCAGTACTTC. The encoded protein is CASSHGQGLEETQYF.

This rearrangement joins TRBV7-9 to TRBJ1-2; D is ambiguous. Germline loops: CDR1 SEHNR, CDR2 FQNEAQ (reference sequence). The CDR3 is 12 residues long. Trimming took 9 bases from V and 1 from J, leaving 9 bases between them. The CDR3 is CARETLNYGYTF. DNA of the CDR3: TGTGCCAGGGAGACACTTAACTATGGCTACACCTTC.

This chain connects TRBV5-1 to TRBJ1-4; D is perhaps TRBD1 (5 bases). The CDR3 length is 16 residues. V shed 8 bases and J shed 0 bases, with 17 bases lying between them. Germline lookup yields CDR1 SGHRS and CDR2 YFSETQ. In DNA form, the CDR3 reads TGCGCCAGTGGGGCGAATGGCCTAGCAACTAATGAAAAACTGTTTTTT. Amino acid sequence: CASGANGLATNEKLFF.

The chain is built from TRBV7-5 and TRBJ2-5; the table names TRBD1, a call not compared with the DNA. TRBV7-5 is a pseudogene segment. This CDR3 is built from 16 residues. CDR3 sequence: CVRSPYQRQGQETQYF. The CDR3 DNA reads as TGTGTCAGAAGTCCCTACCAAAGACAGGGCCAAGAGACCCAGTACTTC.

V is TRBV15 and J is TRBJ1-5, with a possible D match to TRBD1 (5 bases). CDR1 and CDR2 (germline): LNHNV, YYDKDF (reference sequence). The CDR3 runs 14 residues. V was shortened by 0 bases and J by 5 bases, with 8 bases between the two germline ends. The CDR3 loop reads CATSRDLGDQPQHF. CDR3 DNA: TGTGCCACCAGCAGAGATTTAGGGGATCAGCCCCAGCATTTT.

This chain joins TRBV27 and TRBJ2-3; D gene unclear. The CDR3 spans 15 residues. Between the trimmed V and J ends, which lost 2 bases and 5 bases, there was a span of 14 bases. From germline, CDR1 is MNHEY and CDR2 SMNVEV (reference sequence). This CDR3 reads CASSLRLGRLDTQYF. The DNA of the CDR3 is TGTGCCAGCAGTTTAAGGTTAGGGCGTTTAGATACGCAGTATTTT.

V usage is TRBV4-1 and J usage is TRBJ1-6; tentative D call: TRBD1 (5 bases). Germline CDR1 MGHRA, CDR2 YSYEKL. V lost 0 bases and J 14 bases, leaving 14 bases between the germline ends. This CDR3 has 14 residues. The chain's CDR3 is CASSQDGAAWTLHF. The CDR3 nucleotides are TGCGCCAGCAGCCAAGATGGGGCAGCCTGGACCCTCCACTTT.

The gene calls are TRBV27 and TRBJ2-3; maybe TRBD2 (5 bases). V lost 2 bases to trimming and J lost 2 bases, with 11 bases between them. The CDR3 has 15 residues. Per the germline V gene, CDR1 is MNHEY and CDR2 is SMNVEV (reference sequence). CDR3 sequence (DNA): TGTGCCAGCAGTTTAAGTCTAGCTGTCACAGATACGCAGTATTTT. It encodes CASSLSLAVTDTQYF.

The rearrangement joins TRBV5-1 to TRBJ1-6, with 8 bases matching TRBD1. The CDR3 loop spans 14 amino acids. Losses at the gene ends were 3 bases for V and 7 bases for J; bases not matched to a gene: 3. CDR1 and CDR2 from the germline V gene are SGHRS and YFSETQ. The CDR3 protein is CASSWTGLNSPLHF. The CDR3 DNA sequence: TGCGCCAGCAGCTGGACAGGGCTCAATTCACCCCTCCACTTT.